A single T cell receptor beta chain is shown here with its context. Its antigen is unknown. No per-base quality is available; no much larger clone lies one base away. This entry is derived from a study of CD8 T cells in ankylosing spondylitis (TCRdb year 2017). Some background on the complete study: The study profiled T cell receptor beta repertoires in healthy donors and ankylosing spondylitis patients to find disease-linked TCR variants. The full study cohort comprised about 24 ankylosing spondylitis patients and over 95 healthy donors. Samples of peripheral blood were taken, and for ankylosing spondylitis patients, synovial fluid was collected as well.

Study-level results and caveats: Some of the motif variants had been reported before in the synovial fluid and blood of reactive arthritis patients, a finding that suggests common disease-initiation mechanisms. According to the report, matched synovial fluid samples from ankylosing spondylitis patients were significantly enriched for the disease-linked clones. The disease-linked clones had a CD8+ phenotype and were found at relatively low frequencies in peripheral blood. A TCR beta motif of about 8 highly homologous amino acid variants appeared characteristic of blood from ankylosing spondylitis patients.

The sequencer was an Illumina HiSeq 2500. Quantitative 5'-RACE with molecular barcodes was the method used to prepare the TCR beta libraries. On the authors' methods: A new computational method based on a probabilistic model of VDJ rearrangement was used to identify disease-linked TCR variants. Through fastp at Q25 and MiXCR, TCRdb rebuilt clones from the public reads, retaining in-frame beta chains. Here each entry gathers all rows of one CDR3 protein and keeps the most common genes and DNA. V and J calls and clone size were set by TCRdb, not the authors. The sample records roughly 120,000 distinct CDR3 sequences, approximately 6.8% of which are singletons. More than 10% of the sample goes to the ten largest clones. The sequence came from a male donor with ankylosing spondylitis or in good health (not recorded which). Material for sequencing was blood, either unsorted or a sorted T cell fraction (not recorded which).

The DNA is as follows: TGCAGCGTTGAAGAGGGAGGGGCTGAAGCTTTCTTT. This translates into CSVEEGGAEAFF. The chain is encoded by TRBV29-1 joined to TRBJ1-1; D gene: possibly TRBD1, on 5 matching bases. A distance of 8 bases separates the germline ends of V and J, which lose 0 bases and 6 bases respectively. Spanning cysteine to phenylalanine, the CDR3 consists of 12 amino acids. Left in the record is the CDR3 DNA by itself, 36 bases read in frame from the first base. Based on the germline V gene, the CDR1 and CDR2 sequences are SQVTM and ANQGSEA.